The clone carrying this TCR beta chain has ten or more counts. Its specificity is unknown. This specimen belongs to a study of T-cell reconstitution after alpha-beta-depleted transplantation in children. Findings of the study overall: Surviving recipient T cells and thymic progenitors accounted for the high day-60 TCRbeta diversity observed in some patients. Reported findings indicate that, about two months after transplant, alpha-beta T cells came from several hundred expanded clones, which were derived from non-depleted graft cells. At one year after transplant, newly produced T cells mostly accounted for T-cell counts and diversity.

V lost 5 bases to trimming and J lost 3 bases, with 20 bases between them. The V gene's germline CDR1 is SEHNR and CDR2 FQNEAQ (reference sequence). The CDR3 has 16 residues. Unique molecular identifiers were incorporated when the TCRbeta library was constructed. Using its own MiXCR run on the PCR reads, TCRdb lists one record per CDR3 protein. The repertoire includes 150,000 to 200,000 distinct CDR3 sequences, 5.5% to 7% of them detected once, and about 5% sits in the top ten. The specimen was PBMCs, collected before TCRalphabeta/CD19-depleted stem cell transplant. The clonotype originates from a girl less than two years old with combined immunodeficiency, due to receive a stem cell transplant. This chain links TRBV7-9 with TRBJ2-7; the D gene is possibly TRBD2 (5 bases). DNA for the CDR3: TGTGCCAGCAGCCCGGGCGGGCTCCTAAGAGGCTACGAGCAGTACTTC. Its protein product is CASSPGGLLRGYEQYF.